This T cell receptor (beta chain) was recorded in a study of blood T cell repertoires in COVID-19 (TCRdb year 2020). Describing the broader study: Collaborator samples came from the United States, Italy and Spain and covered acute and convalescent phases of COVID-19. The material from the prospective study consisted of cDNA or gDNA derived from T cells, B-cell-depleted T cells, or PBMCs. Deeply sampled blood TCRbeta repertoires from subjects exposed to, actively infected with, or recovered from COVID-19 were included in the dataset. The repertoires were released in a freely available public database intended as a resource for research on the immune response to SARS-CoV-2. Samples were obtained from the ongoing ImmuneRACE study (first 160 participants) and from about 1,300 subjects provided by 6 global collaborators. A de-identified subject ID, COVID-19 status, age in years and sex were almost always included in the sample metadata. Where HLA class I and class II types were available, the types were taken from metadata supplied by the sample provider, not from assay-based typing.

What the study reported, not specific to this receptor: How much clinical and demographic metadata was included differed by source and by participant, and the metadata was provided uncurated.

This clone was found once. The antigen it binds to is not known. Per-nucleotide qualities are absent, and no much larger clonotype sits a single base away. The CDR3 sequence holds 17 residues, the cysteine and phenylalanine included. Only CDR3 DNA remains: 51 bases, in frame from the first base. According to the germline V gene, CDR1 reads SGHRS and CDR2 reads YFSETQ. Trimming removed 0 bases from V and 4 bases from J; the gene matches leave 6 bases unexplained. One collaborating source in Seattle enrolled patients during active infection and followed them longitudinally through the course of disease. Whole blood was collected in K2EDTA tubes by collaborating institutions according to the institutions' own protocols. Collaborator samples were shipped for TCRbeta analysis as frozen whole blood, isolated PBMCs, or DNA extracted from either sample type. TCRbeta CDR3 regions were amplified from genomic DNA using the immunoSEQ Assay, a bias-controlled multiplex PCR. For the original study's pipeline: Nucleated cell counts per sample were estimated from amplification of reference gene primers within the assay. Sequence reads were collapsed and filtered to measure the absolute abundance of every unique TCRbeta CDR3 rearrangement. For each sample, productive Simpson clonality was calculated as the square root of Simpson's diversity index over productive rearrangements. As stored in TCRdb, this immuneACCESS dataset retains in-frame rearrangements with V and J assigned. A fraction of the clones does not appear; measured against another copy, unresolved V genes explain less than half of the discrepancy, and the remainder lacks a known reason. D and trimming were read from the DNA, whereas the V and J calls and clone size are those reported in that table. The sample table contains about 440,000 clones; only one count was recorded for approximately 88% of them. The top ten hold 10% to 15% of the sample.

The sequence derives from a woman in her forties or fifties with COVID-19, enrolled during active disease. The chain uses TRBV5-1 and TRBJ2-7; 14 bases in the middle match TRBD2. The specimen was peripheral blood. DNA sequence: TGCGCCAGCAGCTTGGTAGGCGGGACTAGCGGGGGTTACGAGCAGTACTTC. Translation gives CASSLVGGTSGGYEQYF. The reference TRBV5-1 and TRBJ2-7 proteins fill in what lies around the CDR3, so the full variable domain reads KAGVTQTPRYLIKTRGQQVTLSCSPISGHRSVSWYQQTPGQGLQFLFEYFSETQRNKGNFPGRFSGRQFSNSRSEMNVSTLELGDSALYLCASSLVGGTSGGYEQYFGPGTRLTVT.